This entry lists 28 T cell receptor beta chains sequenced from one sample in a study of blood T cell repertoires in COVID-19. Profiled with immunoSEQ multiplex PCR; TCRdb holds only in-frame clones, not every one. The repertoire includes about 270,000 clones, around 93% of them detected once, and about 3% sits in the top ten. The source material was PBMCs or T cells enriched from blood (not recorded which). The receptors were gathered from a man in his forties who had been exposed to COVID-19.

The chain is built from TRBV27 and TRBJ2-2; TRBD1 matches at 11 bases. The CDR3 consists of 16 residues. Germline V gives CDR1 MNHEY, CDR2 SMNVEV (reference sequence). V dropped 0 bases and J dropped 7; count of bases not matched to a gene: 4. In DNA form, the CDR3 reads TGTGCCAGCAGTTTATCGGGGACAGGGGGGGGCGGGGAGCTGTTTTTT. This codes for CASSLSGTGGGGELFF.

CDR3 nucleotides: TGTGCCAGCAGCCAGGCTGTGATCGGCTACACCTTC. The encoded protein is CASSQAVIGYTF. The rearrangement uses TRBV9 and TRBJ1-2; D remains unclear. From germline, CDR1 is SGDLS and CDR2 YYNGEE. V was trimmed by 4 bases and J by 8 bases, leaving 12 bases between them. The CDR3 totals 12 residues.

The chain employs TRBV28 and TRBJ1-2; unclear D gene. V lost 5 bases, J lost 4 bases, and 20 bases lay in between. Per the germline V gene, CDR1 is MDHEN and CDR2 is SYDVKM. The CDR3 sequence is 16 residues long. The chain's CDR3 is CASSRTRGEVGYGYTF. The CDR3, as DNA: TGTGCCAGCAGTAGGACTCGAGGAGAAGTGGGCTATGGCTACACCTTC.

The genes are TRBV4-3 and TRBJ2-1; TRBD2 matches 10 bases. Trimming took 0 bases from V and 3 from J; bases not matched to a gene: 5. This CDR3 is 17 amino acids long. In germline, CDR1 is LGHNA, CDR2 YSLEER. As DNA, the CDR3 is TGCGCCAGCAGCCAAGATGGGGCTAGCGGGAGCTACAATGAGCAGTTCTTC. This translates into CASSQDGASGSYNEQFF.

This chain uses TRBV28 with TRBJ1-2; 9 nucleotides align to TRBD1. Trimming cost V 1 base and J 4 bases; bases outside gene matches: 7. The length of the CDR3 is 16 residues. Germline V gives CDR1 MDHEN, CDR2 SYDVKM. The CDR3 here is CASSLSPDRGGYGYTF. The DNA of the CDR3 is TGTGCCAGCAGTTTATCACCGGACAGGGGAGGCTATGGCTACACCTTC.

V usage is TRBV6-4 and J usage is TRBJ2-1, with 10 bases aligning to TRBD2. The CDR3 totals 16 residues. The germline V gene encodes CDR1 MRHNA and CDR2 SNTAGT. The V and J ends lost 0 bases and 6 bases, in that order; junction bases with no gene match: 5. CDR3 nucleotide sequence: TGTGCCAGCAGTGACTCAGCGGGAGGGCCGATCAATGAGCAGTTCTTC. Residues: CASSDSAGGPINEQFF.

This clone was recorded once. This sequence joins TRBV12-3 or TRBV12-4 and TRBJ2-3, with D tentatively TRBD2 (6 bases). The CDR3 covers 13 residues. Trimming took off 9 bases at V and 4 bases at J, with 14 bases between the two ends. CDR3 DNA sequence: TGTGCCAGTTCAGCGGAGGGGCCAGATACGCAGTATTTT. It encodes CASSAEGPDTQYF.

This chain connects TRBV6-2 or TRBV6-3 to TRBJ2-1, with 13 bases that match TRBD2. With 5 bases clipped from V and 4 bases from J, the junction kept 8 bases outside the gene matches. CDR3 length: 17 amino acids. CDR1 and CDR2 (germline): MNHEY, SVGEGT. Here the CDR3 DNA reads TGTGCCAGCAGTCAAGGGGGACTAGCGGGACTATACAATGAGCAGTTCTTC. This gives the protein CASSQGGLAGLYNEQFF.

J is TRBJ2-5 and V is TRBV4-3; a possible D gene is TRBD2 (5 bases). V lost 1 base and J lost 6, with 9 bases in between. Looked up from germline, CDR1 is LGHNA and CDR2 is YSLEER. This CDR3 is built from 13 residues. CDR3 in amino acids: CASSQVPGKTQYF. The CDR3 nucleotides are TGCGCCAGCAGCCAAGTTCCGGGGAAGACCCAGTACTTC.

In regard to this clone: The sample holds other DNA sequences that translate to the same CDR3. The chain is built from TRBV27 and TRBJ1-5; TRBD1 aligns across 7 bases. The CDR3 totals 14 residues. The J segment lost 3 bases and the V segment lost 5 bases, leaving 4 bases of the junction unmatched. CDR1 is MNHEY and CDR2 is SMNVEV in the germline V gene (reference sequence). The CDR3 DNA follows: TGTGCCAGCAGTCCGGACAGGAACAATCAGCCCCAGCATTTT. It encodes CASSPDRNNQPQHF.

The rearrangement uses TRBV11-3 and TRBJ1-6, with 7 positions matching TRBD1. The CDR3 is 14 residues long. Trimming cost V 11 bases and J 7 bases; bases outside gene matches: 11. Germline CDR1 reads SGHNT; CDR2 reads YENEEA. CDR3 loop: CACKTGAGNSPLHF. The CDR3 nucleotides read TGTGCCTGCAAAACAGGGGCCGGCAATTCACCCCTCCACTTT.

This clone has only one observation. The chain carries TRBV25-1 and TRBJ1-3; 10 bases map to TRBD1. The CDR3 is made up of 17 amino acids. Germline CDR1 MGHDK, CDR2 SYGVNS. Trimming cost V 7 bases and J 4 bases; bases outside gene matches: 13. The CDR3 loop is CASNFRDRGAEGNTIYF. Here the CDR3 DNA reads TGTGCCAGCAATTTCCGGGACAGGGGAGCAGAAGGAAACACCATATATTTT.

In DNA, the CDR3 is TGTGCCATCACACCCTCAGGCAATCAGCCCCAGCATTTT. Translated, it gives CAITPSGNQPQHF. This chain links TRBV10-3 with TRBJ1-5; D not resolved. This CDR3 region has 13 residues. Trimming shortened V by 7 bases and J by 2 bases, and 9 bases separated the two germline ends. Germline-derived CDR1 and CDR2 are ENHRY and SYGVKD.

This clone has only a few counts. The chain joins TRBV18 to TRBJ2-3; D is perhaps TRBD2 (5 bases). Trimming pared 0 bases from V and 0 bases from J, leaving 16 bases between. The CDR3 spans 18 residues. Germline V gene data show CDR1 as KGHSH and CDR2 as LQKENI. The CDR3 protein is CASSPPNQSGPSTDTQYF. The CDR3 coding sequence is TGTGCCAGCTCACCACCCAACCAGAGCGGACCTAGCACAGATACGCAGTATTTT.

The chain recombines TRBV11-2 with TRBJ2-1, with TRBD1 identical over 9 bases. The CDR3 covers 19 residues. The germline V gene encodes CDR1 SGHAT and CDR2 FQNNGV. The V and J ends lost 5 bases and 1 base, in that order; junction bases with no gene match: 15. The CDR3, as DNA: TGTGCCAGCAGCCCGCCCGGGACAGGGTTCCTCCGGTCCTACAATGAGCAGTTCTTC. Residues: CASSPPGTGFLRSYNEQFF. Drawing the rest from reference TRBV11-2 and TRBJ2-1, the complete variable domain is EAGVAQSPRYKIIEKRQSVAFWCNPISGHATLYWYQQILGQGPKLLIQFQNNGVVDDSQLPKDRFSAERLKGVDSTLKIQPAKLEDSAVYLCASSPPGTGFLRSYNEQFFGPGTRLTVL.

This chain links TRBV9 with TRBJ1-4; TRBD1 aligns across 7 bases. The germline V gene has CDR1 SGDLS and CDR2 YYNGEE. The trim removed 2 bases at V and 5 bases at J, leaving 6 bases unmatched. The CDR3 loop spans 15 amino acids. As DNA, the CDR3 is TGTGCCAGCAGCGTTCAGGACAGGCAAAATGAAAAACTGTTTTTT. Its protein product is CASSVQDRQNEKLFF.

The genes are TRBV30 and TRBJ1-2, with TRBD1 matching 7 bases. The CDR3 has 13 residues. Germline values: CDR1 GTSNPN, CDR2 SVGIG (reference sequence). Trimming took 8 bases from V and 8 from J; bases not matched to a gene: 14. CDR3 sequence: CAGGRGSAGGYTF. The DNA of the CDR3 is TGTGCCGGCGGCAGGGGGTCGGCAGGGGGCTACACCTTC.

The chain recombines TRBV7-3 with TRBJ2-3; 9 bases match TRBD1. CDR3 size: 15 residues. J gave up 1 base and V 5 bases, and 4 bases lay outside the gene matches. Per germline, CDR1 SGHTA and CDR2 FQGTGA. Written as DNA, the CDR3 is TGTGCCAGCAGCCCGACAGGGGGAGGCACAGATACGCAGTATTTT. Encoded protein: CASSPTGGGTDTQYF.

This clone was counted a single time. J is TRBJ1-4 and V is TRBV14; no reliable D call. The CDR3 totals 17 residues. V was pared by 0 bases and J by 8 bases, with 19 bases between. CDR1 and CDR2 (germline): SGHDN, FVKESK. CDR3 region: CASSQDGWWGREEKLFF. CDR3 in DNA: TGTGCCAGCAGCCAAGACGGTTGGTGGGGAAGGGAGGAAAAACTGTTTTTT.

The chain links TRBV6-5 to TRBJ2-7, with 7 bases matching TRBD2. This CDR3 is 14 amino acids long. V was clipped by 4 bases and J by 2 bases; unmatched bases: 5. The germline gives CDR1 MNHEY, CDR2 SVGAGI. CDR3 in DNA: TGTGCCAGCAGTTCCTCTAGCGGAACCTACGAGCAGTACTTC. It specifies CASSSSSGTYEQYF.

This chain connects TRBV19 to TRBJ2-7, with a tentative D call TRBD2 (5 bases). V was shortened by 7 bases and J by 4 bases, with 17 bases between the two germline ends. This CDR3 spans 14 amino acids. Germline values: CDR1 LNHDA, CDR2 SQIVND (reference sequence). The CDR3 spells CASTSAERRYEQYF. In nucleotides, the CDR3 is TGTGCCAGTACCAGCGCCGAAAGGAGGTACGAGCAGTACTTC.

V gene TRBV5-1 combines with J gene TRBJ2-1; D is unresolved. Germline-derived CDR1 and CDR2 are SGHRS and YFSETQ. The V gene lost 4 bases and the J gene lost 0 bases, with 14 bases spanning the gap. This CDR3 is 16 amino acids long. The CDR3 region has the DNA TGCGCCAGCAGCCAGCAGGTAGGCAGCTCCTACAATGAGCAGTTCTTC. Encoded protein: CASSQQVGSSYNEQFF.

J is TRBJ2-3 and V is TRBV12-5; TRBD2 aligns across 11 bases. There are 16 residues in the CDR3. CDR1 is LGHNT and CDR2 is FRNRAP in the germline V gene. With V trimmed by 5 bases and J by 1 base, 5 bases remained unmatched. CDR3 amino acids: CASGPLAGGRTDTQYF. The CDR3 nucleotides are TGTGCTAGTGGTCCATTAGCGGGAGGGCGCACAGATACGCAGTATTTT.

This clone appeared once. The chain joins TRBV9 to TRBJ2-3; D unclear. V was shortened by 4 bases and J by 0 bases, with 9 bases between the two germline ends. The CDR3 is made up of 14 amino acids. Germline CDR1 reads SGDLS; CDR2 reads YYNGEE. Here the CDR3 DNA reads TGTGCCAGCAGCTATAGTACCAGCACAGATACGCAGTATTTT. This sequence encodes CASSYSTSTDTQYF.

The chain is built from TRBV5-1 and TRBJ2-7, with D uncertain. The V end lost 0 bases, the J end lost 3 bases, and 16 bases lay between the germline ends. From germline, CDR1 is SGHRS and CDR2 YFSETQ. The CDR3 covers 16 residues. The CDR3 is CASSLVLFVQDYEQYF. Here the CDR3 DNA reads TGCGCCAGCAGCTTGGTGTTATTTGTACAAGACTACGAGCAGTACTTC.

V is TRBV21-1 and J is TRBJ2-2; TRBD2, the table's D call, lacks a check against the DNA. TRBV21-1 is marked as a pseudogene. This CDR3 is built from 15 residues. The CDR3 bases are TGTGCCAGCAGCAAAGACCGGACTAGCGCCGGGGAGCTGTTTTTT. Translation gives CASSKDRTSAGELFF.

The rearrangement joins TRBV6-5 to TRBJ1-1, with 9 bases fitting TRBD1. The CDR3 is 14 residues long. In germline, CDR1 is MNHEY, CDR2 SVGAGI. The J segment lost 5 bases and the V segment lost 6 bases, leaving 7 bases of the junction unmatched. In DNA form, the CDR3 reads TGTGCCAGCAGGCGACAGGGGGGGAAAACTGAAGCTTTCTTT. It translates to CASRRQGGKTEAFF.

This clone was counted once. V is TRBV18 and J is TRBJ2-1; D is undetermined. There are 16 residues in the CDR3. The V and J ends lost 6 bases and 2 bases respectively, with 17 bases between them. The germline gives CDR1 KGHSH, CDR2 LQKENI. The CDR3 region is CASSPDELVTYNEQFF. The CDR3 coding sequence is TGTGCCAGCTCGCCCGATGAGTTGGTAACCTACAATGAGCAGTTCTTC.